The clone carrying this TCR beta chain was counted between two and nine times. Its antigen is undetermined. For TCRbeta, the library was prepared with unique molecular identifiers. MiXCR, run by TCRdb on the PCR reads, gives a single entry per CDR3 protein. The repertoire holds some 600,000 distinct CDR3 sequences, with roughly 13% as singletons. These data come from a study of T-cell reconstitution after alpha-beta-depleted transplantation in children. Whole-study results and caveats: Alpha-beta T cells about two months after transplant reportedly derived from several hundred expanded graft clones.

Trimming shortened V by 3 bases and J by 4 bases, and 21 bases separated the two germline ends. CDR3 length: 17 amino acids. The gene calls are TRBV12-3 or TRBV12-4 and TRBJ1-2; TRBD1 is a possible D gene (6 bases). The sample was PBMCs, mostly from graft donor cells, taken 360 days after TCRalphabeta/CD19-depleted stem cell transplant. This TCR derives from a male patient younger than 18 who had a stem cell transplant for acute myeloid leukemia, so the T cells may come from the graft donor. The CDR3 DNA reads TGTGCCAGCAGTTTCCAGGGGCCTATCCCCGGGGGCTATGGCTACACCTTC. Protein product: CASSFQGPIPGGYGYTF.